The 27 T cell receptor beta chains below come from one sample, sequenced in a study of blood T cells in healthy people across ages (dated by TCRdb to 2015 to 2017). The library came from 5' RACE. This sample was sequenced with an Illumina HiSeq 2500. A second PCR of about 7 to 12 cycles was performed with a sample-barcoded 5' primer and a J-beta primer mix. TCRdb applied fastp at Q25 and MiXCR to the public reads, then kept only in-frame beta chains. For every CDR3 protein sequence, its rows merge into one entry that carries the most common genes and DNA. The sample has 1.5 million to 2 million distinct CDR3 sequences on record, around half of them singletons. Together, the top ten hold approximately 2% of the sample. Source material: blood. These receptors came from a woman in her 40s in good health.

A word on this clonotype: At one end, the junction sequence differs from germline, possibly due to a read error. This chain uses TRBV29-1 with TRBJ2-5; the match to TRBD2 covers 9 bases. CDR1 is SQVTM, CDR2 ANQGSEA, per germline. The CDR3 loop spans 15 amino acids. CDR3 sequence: CSIDRAGGPQKTQYF. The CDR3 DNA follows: TGCAGCATTGATAGGGCGGGGGGGCCTCAAAAGACCCAGTACTTC.

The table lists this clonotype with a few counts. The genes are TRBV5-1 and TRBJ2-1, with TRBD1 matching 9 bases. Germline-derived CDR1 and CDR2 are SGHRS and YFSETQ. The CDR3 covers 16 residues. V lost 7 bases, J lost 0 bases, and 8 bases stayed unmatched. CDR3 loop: CASYEGQGSSYNEQFF. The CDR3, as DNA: TGCGCCAGCTATGAGGGACAGGGCAGCTCCTACAATGAGCAGTTCTTC.

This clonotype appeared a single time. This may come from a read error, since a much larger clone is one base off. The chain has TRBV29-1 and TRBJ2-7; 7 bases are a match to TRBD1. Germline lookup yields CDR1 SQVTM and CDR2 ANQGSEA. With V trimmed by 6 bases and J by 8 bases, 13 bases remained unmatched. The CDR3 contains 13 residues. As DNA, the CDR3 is TGCAGCGTCCGCCAGGGGGATCTACGGAAGCAGTACTTC. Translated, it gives CSVRQGDLRKQYF.

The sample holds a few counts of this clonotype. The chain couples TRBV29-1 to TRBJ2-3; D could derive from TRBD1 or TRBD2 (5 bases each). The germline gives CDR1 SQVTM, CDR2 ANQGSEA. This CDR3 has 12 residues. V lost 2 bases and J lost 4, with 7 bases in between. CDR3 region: CSVEWGSDTQYF. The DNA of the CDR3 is TGCAGCGTTGAATGGGGGTCAGATACGCAGTATTTT.

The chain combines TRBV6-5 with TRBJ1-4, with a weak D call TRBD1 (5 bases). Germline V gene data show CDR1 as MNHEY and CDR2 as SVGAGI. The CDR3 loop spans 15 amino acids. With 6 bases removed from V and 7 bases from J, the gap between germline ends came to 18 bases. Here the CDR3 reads CASSRVGRNSEKLFF. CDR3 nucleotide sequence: TGTGCCAGCAGCAGGGTGGGGAGGAATAGTGAAAAACTGTTTTTT.

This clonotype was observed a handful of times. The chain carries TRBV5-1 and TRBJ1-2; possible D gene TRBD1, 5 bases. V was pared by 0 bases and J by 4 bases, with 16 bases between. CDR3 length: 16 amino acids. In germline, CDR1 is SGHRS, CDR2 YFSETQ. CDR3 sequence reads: CASSLGPPTEGYGYTF. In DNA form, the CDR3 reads TGCGCCAGCAGCTTGGGGCCCCCGACAGAGGGCTATGGCTACACCTTC.

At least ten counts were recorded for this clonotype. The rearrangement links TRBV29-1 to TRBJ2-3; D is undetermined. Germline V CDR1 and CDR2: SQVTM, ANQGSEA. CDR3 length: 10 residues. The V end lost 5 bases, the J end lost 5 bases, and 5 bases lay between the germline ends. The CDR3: CSVPGDTQYF. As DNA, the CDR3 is TGCAGCGTTCCGGGAGATACGCAGTATTTT.

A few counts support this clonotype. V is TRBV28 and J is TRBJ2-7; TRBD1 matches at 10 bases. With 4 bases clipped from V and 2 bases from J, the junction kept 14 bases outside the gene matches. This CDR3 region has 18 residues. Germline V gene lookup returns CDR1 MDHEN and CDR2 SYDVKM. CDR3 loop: CASSSLPGTGARPYEQYF. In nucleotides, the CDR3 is TGTGCCAGCAGTTCCCTCCCCGGGACAGGGGCCAGACCCTACGAGCAGTACTTC.

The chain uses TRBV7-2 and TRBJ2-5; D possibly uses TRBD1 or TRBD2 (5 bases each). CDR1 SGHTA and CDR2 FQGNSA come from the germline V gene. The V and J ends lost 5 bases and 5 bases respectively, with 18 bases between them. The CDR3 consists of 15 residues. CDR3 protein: CASSRNTGGWETQYF. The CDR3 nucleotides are TGTGCCAGCAGCCGGAACACAGGCGGGTGGGAGACCCAGTACTTC.

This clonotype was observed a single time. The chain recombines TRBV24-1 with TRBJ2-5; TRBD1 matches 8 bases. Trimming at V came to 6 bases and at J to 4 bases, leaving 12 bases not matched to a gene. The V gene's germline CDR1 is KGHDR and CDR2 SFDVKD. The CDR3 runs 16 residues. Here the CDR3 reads CATSYYARTGRETQYF. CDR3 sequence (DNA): TGTGCCACCAGTTACTACGCCCGGACAGGGCGAGAGACCCAGTACTTC.

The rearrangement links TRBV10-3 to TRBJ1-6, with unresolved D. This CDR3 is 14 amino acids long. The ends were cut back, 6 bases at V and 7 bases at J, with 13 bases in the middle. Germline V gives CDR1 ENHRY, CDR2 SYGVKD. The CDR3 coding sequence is TGTGCCATCAGCTTGACGGAAGAGAATTCACCCCTCCACTTT. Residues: CAISLTEENSPLHF.

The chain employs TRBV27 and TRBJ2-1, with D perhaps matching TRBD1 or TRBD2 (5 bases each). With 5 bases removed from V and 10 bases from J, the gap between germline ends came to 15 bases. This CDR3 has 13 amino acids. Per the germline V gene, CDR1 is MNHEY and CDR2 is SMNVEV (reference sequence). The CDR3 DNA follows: TGTGCCAGCAGTCGAGCCACGGGGCAAGAGCAGTTCTTC. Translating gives CASSRATGQEQFF.

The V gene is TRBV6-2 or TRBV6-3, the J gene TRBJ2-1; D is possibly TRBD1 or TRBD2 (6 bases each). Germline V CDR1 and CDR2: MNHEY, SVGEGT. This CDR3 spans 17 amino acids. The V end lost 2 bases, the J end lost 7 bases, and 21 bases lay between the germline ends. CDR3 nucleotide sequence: TGTGCCAGCAGTTACGCACAGGGATTGGCCGGGAGTAATGAGCAGTTCTTC. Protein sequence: CASSYAQGLAGSNEQFF.

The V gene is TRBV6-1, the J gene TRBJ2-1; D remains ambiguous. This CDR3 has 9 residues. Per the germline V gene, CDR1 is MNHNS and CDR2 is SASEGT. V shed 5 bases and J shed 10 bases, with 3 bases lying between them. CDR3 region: CASSREQFF. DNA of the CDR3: TGTGCCAGCAGTAGAGAGCAGTTCTTC.

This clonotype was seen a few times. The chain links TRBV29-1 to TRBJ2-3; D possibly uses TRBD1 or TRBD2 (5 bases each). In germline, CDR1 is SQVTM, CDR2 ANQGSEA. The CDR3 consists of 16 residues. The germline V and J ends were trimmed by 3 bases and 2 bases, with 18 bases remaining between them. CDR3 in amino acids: CSVERYGAANTDTQYF. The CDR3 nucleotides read TGCAGCGTTGAGAGGTACGGGGCCGCCAACACAGATACGCAGTATTTT.

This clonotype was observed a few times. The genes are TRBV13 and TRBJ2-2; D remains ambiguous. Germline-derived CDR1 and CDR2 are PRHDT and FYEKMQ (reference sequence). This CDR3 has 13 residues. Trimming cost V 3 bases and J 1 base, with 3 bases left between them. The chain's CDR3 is CASSFRNTGELFF. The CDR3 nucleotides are TGTGCCAGCAGCTTTAGGAACACCGGGGAGCTGTTTTTT.

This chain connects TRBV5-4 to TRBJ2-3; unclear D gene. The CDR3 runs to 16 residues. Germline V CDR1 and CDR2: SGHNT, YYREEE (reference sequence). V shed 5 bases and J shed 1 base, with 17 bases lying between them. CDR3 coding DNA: TGTGCCAGCAGTTCCCCCTTGGGCCCGGGCACAGATACGCAGTATTTT. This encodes CASSSPLGPGTDTQYF.

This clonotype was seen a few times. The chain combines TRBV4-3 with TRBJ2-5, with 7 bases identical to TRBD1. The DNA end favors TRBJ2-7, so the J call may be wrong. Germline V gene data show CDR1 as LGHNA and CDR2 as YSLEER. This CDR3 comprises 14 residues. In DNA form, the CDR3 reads TGCGCCAGCAGCCAAGACCCCAGGGGGAACGAGCAGTACTTC. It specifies CASSQDPRGNEQYF.

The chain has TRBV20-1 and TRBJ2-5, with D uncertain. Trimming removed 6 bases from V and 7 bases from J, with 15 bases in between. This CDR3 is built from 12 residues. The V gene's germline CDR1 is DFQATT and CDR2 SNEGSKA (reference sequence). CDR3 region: CSAAKAGGTQYF. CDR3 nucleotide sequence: TGCAGTGCCGCAAAGGCAGGCGGGACCCAGTACTTC.

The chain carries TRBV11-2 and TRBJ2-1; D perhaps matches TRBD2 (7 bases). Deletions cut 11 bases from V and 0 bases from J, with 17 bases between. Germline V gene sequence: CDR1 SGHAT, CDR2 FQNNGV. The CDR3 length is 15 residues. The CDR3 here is CAVSGGGASYNEQFF. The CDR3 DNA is TGTGCCGTGAGTGGAGGGGGGGCCTCCTACAATGAGCAGTTCTTC.

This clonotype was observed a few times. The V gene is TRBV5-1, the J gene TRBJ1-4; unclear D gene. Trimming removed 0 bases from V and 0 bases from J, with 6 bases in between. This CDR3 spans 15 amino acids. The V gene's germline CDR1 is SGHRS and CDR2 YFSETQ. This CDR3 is CASSLVLATNEKLFF. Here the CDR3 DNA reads TGCGCCAGCAGCTTGGTATTAGCAACTAATGAAAAACTGTTTTTT.

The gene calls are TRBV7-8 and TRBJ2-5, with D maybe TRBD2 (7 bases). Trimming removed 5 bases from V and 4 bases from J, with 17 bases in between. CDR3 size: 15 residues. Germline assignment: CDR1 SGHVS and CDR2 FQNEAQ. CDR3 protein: CASSLGGGNPETQYF. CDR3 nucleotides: TGTGCCAGCAGCCTAGGGGGAGGGAACCCAGAGACCCAGTACTTC.

CDR3 residues: CASSQSNAGYNEQFF. CDR3 sequence (DNA): TGTGCCAGCAGCCAGTCCAATGCGGGATACAATGAGCAGTTCTTC. The rearrangement joins TRBV4-2 to TRBJ2-1; a weak D match, TRBD2 (6 bases). V lost 3 bases and J lost 4, with 13 bases in between. Germline CDR1 reads LGHNA; CDR2 reads YNFKEQ. The CDR3 consists of 15 residues.

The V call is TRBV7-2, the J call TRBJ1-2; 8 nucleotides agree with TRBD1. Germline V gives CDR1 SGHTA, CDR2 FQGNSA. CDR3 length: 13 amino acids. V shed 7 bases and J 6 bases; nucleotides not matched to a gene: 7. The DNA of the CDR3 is TGTGCCAGCATCTTGACAGGGGTGAATGGCTACACCTTC. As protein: CASILTGVNGYTF.

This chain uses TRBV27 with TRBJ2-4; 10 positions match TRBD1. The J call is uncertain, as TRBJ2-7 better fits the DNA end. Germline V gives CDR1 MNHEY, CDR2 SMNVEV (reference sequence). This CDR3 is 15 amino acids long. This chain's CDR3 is CASRPGTGVHYEQYF. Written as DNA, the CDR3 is TGTGCCAGTAGACCTGGGACAGGGGTCCACTACGAGCAGTACTTC.

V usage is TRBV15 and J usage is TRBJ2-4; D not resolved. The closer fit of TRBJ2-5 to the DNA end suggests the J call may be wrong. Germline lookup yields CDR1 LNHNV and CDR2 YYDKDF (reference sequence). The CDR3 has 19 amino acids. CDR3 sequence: CATSRDRSLGRTLQETQYF. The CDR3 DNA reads TGTGCCACCAGCAGAGATAGGTCCCTTGGCCGGACGCTACAAGAGACCCAGTACTTC.

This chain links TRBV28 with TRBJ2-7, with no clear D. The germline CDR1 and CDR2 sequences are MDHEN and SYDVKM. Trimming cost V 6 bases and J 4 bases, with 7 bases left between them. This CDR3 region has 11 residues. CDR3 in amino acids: CASRTRYEQYF. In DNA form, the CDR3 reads TGTGCCAGCAGGACTCGATACGAGCAGTACTTC.